Sequencing of this T cell receptor (beta chain) was carried out in a study of tumor-infiltrating lymphocytes in oesophageal squamous cell carcinoma. In TCRdb, the PCR reads were re-called with MiXCR into one record per CDR3 protein. The sample consists of approximately 18,000 distinct CDR3 sequences, around 43% of them appearing once. The J segment lost 14 bases and the V segment lost 6 bases, leaving 18 bases of the junction unmatched. Germline CDR1 is LGHNA and CDR2 is YSLEER. The CDR3 length is 15 residues. The chain employs TRBV4-3 and TRBJ2-3, with TRBD2 matching over 9 bases. The material sequenced was blood. The receptor was isolated from a male donor with esophageal squamous cell carcinoma. CDR3: CASSSTSGGTGELYF. The CDR3 nucleotides read TGCGCCAGCAGTTCGACTAGCGGCGGCACCGGGGAGCTGTATTTT.